This T cell receptor (beta chain) was captured by sequencing in a study of blood T cell repertoires in COVID-19. Repertoires were generated with immunoSEQ multiplex PCR, while TCRdb's copy carries only in-frame clones and drops some. The sample shows 92,000 or so clones, around 89% of them seen only once. The junction had 4 bases not matched to a gene; V was cut back by 0 bases and J by 0 bases. This CDR3 has 16 amino acids. Germline CDR1 MDHEN, CDR2 SYDVKM. Sequencing used peripheral blood. The receptor was isolated from a man in his 60s with acute or convalescent COVID-19. This chain joins TRBV28 and TRBJ1-1; 7 bases align to TRBD1. CDR3 region: CASSLWGQYMNTEAFF. CDR3 DNA: TGTGCCAGCAGTTTATGGGGACAGTACATGAACACTGAAGCTTTCTTT.